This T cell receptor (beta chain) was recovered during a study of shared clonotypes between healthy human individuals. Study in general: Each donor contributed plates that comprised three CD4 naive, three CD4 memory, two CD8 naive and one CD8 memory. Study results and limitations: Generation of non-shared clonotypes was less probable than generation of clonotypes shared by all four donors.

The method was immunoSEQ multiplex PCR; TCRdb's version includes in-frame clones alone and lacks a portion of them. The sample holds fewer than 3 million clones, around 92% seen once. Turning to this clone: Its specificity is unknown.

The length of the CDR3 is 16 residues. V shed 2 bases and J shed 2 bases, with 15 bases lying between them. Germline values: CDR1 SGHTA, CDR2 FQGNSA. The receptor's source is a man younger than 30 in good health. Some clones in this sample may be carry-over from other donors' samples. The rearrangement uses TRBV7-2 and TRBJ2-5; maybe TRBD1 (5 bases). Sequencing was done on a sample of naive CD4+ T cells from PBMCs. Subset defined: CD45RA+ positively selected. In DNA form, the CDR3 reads TGTGCCAGCAGCTTAAACAGAGCTCAGGGACAAGAGACCCAGTACTTC. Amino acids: CASSLNRAQGQETQYF.